The rows below give T cell receptor beta chains drawn from one sample of a study of blood T cell repertoires in COVID-19. Libraries were prepared by immunoSEQ multiplex PCR; TCRdb keeps only in-frame clonotypes and omits some of them. The sample yields about 70,000 clones, 78% seen once. Sample: peripheral blood. Receptors were obtained from a human donor in a cohort sampled during active COVID-19. Both conserved end residues are part of each CDR3. The order of the fields is CDR3 DNA, CDR3 protein, J gene, D gene, clone size, V gene. A D gene is named only where the DNA matches it firmly. Clone sizes are given selectively: once, few, many, or a class where the clone is expanded.

CDR3 DNA: TGTGCCAGCAGCTTAGCGGGAGCCGGTGAGCAGTTCTTC
CDR3 protein: CASSLAGAGEQFF
J gene: TRBJ2-1
D gene: .
clone size: .
V gene: TRBV11-3

CDR3 DNA: TGCGCCAGCAGCCAAGATCTCTTTGGGGGGGGTGAAGCTTTCTTT
CDR3 protein: CASSQDLFGGGEAFF
J gene: TRBJ1-1
D gene: .
clone size: many
V gene: TRBV4-1

CDR3 DNA: TGTGCCAGCAGCTTAGATTTGAGGGAGGGAGGGACAGATACGCAGTATTTT
CDR3 protein: CASSLDLREGGTDTQYF
J gene: TRBJ2-3
D gene: TRBD2
clone size: .
V gene: TRBV7-2

CDR3 DNA: TGTGCCAGCAGCTTAGTGTTTAGCGGGAGCTACGAGCAGTACTTC
CDR3 protein: CASSLVFSGSYEQYF
J gene: TRBJ2-7
D gene: TRBD2
clone size: .
V gene: TRBV7-2

CDR3 DNA: TGTGCCAGCAGTTTGCGGGCCACAGATACGCAGTATTTT
CDR3 protein: CASSLRATDTQYF
J gene: TRBJ2-3
D gene: .
clone size: .
V gene: TRBV27

CDR3 DNA: TGTGCCAGCAGCCTAGGTGCTAGCGGGAGCACCGGGGAGCTGTTTTTT
CDR3 protein: CASSLGASGSTGELFF
J gene: TRBJ2-2
D gene: TRBD2
clone size: few
V gene: TRBV7-7

CDR3 DNA: TGTGCCAGCAGTCCCCGGGACAGGGGCATCGAAGGTGAAAAACTGTTTTTT
CDR3 protein: CASSPRDRGIEGEKLFF
J gene: TRBJ1-4
D gene: TRBD1
clone size: .
V gene: TRBV6-6

CDR3 DNA: TGTGCCAGCAGCTCACGGGGGGGACAAGTCGGGTTGGCCCAGTACTTC
CDR3 protein: CASSSRGGQVGLAQYF
J gene: TRBJ2-5
D gene: TRBD2
clone size: .
V gene: TRBV7-2

CDR3 DNA: TGTGCCAGCAGTTCCAGAAGGGCGGGAGCCGGCAATGAGCAGTTCTTC
CDR3 protein: CASSSRRAGAGNEQFF
J gene: TRBJ2-1
D gene: TRBD2
clone size: .
V gene: TRBV6-5

CDR3 DNA: TGTGCCAGCAGTACGGAGCGGAGCTCCACAGATACGCAGTATTTT
CDR3 protein: CASSTERSSTDTQYF
J gene: TRBJ2-3
D gene: .
clone size: .
V gene: TRBV5-6

CDR3 DNA: TGTGCCAGCAGCTTCGGTGACAGACTTTATTCACCCCTCCACTTT
CDR3 protein: CASSFGDRLYSPLHF
J gene: TRBJ1-6
D gene: .
clone size: .
V gene: TRBV5-6

CDR3 DNA: TGTGCCAGTAGTCCCCGGACTAGCGGGAGGACCACAGATACGCAGTATTTT
CDR3 protein: CASSPRTSGRTTDTQYF
J gene: TRBJ2-3
D gene: TRBD2
clone size: few
V gene: TRBV19

CDR3 DNA: TGTGCCAGCAGCCTAAGGACAGGGCAAAGGAATTCACCCCTCCACTTT
CDR3 protein: CASSLRTGQRNSPLHF
J gene: TRBJ1-6
D gene: TRBD1
clone size: .
V gene: TRBV5-4

CDR3 DNA: TGTGCCAGCAGTGGATCGACAGCCTCGGGGGATTCACCCCTCCACTTT
CDR3 protein: CASSGSTASGDSPLHF
J gene: TRBJ1-6
D gene: .
clone size: many
V gene: TRBV25-1

CDR3 DNA: TGTGCCAGCAGTTTATCGGAGGGGGCGCAGGAGACCCAGTACTTC
CDR3 protein: CASSLSEGAQETQYF
J gene: TRBJ2-5
D gene: .
clone size: .
V gene: TRBV28